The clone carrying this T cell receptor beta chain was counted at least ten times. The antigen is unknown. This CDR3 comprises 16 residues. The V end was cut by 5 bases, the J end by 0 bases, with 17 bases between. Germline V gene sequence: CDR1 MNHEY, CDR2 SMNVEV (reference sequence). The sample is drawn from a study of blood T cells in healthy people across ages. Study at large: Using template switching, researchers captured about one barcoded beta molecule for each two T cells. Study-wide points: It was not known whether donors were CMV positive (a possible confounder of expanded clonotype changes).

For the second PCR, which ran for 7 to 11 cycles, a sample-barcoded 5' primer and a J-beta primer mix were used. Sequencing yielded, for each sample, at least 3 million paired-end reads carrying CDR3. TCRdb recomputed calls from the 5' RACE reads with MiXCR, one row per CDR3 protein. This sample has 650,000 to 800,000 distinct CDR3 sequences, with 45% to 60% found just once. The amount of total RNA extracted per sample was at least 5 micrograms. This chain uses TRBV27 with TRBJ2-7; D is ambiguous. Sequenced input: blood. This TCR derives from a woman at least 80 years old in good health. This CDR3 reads CASSPSAGHLSYEQYF. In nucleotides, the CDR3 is TGTGCCAGCAGTCCTTCCGCAGGCCACCTCTCCTACGAGCAGTACTTC.